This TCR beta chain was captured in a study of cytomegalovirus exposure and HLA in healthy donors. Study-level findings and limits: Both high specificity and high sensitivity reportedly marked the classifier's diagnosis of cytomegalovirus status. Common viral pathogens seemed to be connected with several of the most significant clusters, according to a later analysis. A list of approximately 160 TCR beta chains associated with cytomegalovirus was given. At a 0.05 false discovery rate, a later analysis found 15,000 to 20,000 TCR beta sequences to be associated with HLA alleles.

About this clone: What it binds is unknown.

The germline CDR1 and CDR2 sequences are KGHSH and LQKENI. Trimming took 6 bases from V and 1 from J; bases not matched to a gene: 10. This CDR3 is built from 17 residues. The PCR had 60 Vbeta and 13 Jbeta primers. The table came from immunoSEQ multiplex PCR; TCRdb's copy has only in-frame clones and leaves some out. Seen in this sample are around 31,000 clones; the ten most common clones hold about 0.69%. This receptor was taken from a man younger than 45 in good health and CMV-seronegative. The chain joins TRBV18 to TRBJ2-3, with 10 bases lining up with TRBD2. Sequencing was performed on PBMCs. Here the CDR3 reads CASSYGGGLAGTDTQYF. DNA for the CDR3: TGTGCCAGCTCGTACGGCGGTGGACTAGCGGGCACAGATACGCAGTATTTT. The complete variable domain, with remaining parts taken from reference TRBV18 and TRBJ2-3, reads NAGVMQNPRHLVRRRGQEARLRCSPMKGHSHVYWYRQLPEEGLKFMVYLQKENIIDESGMPKERFSAEFPKEGPSILRIQQVVRGDSAAYFCASSYGGGLAGTDTQYFGPGTRLTVL.